Detailed here is one T cell receptor beta chain. Its antigen remains unidentified. Per-base qualities were not stored, and no clone one base away is much larger. The data originate from a study of T cell changes during pregnancy in multiple sclerosis (dated by TCRdb to between 2019 and 2020). Some background on the complete study: Changes in the T cell repertoire over the course of pregnancy were examined in this study in women with multiple sclerosis.

The method was the immunoSEQ multiplex PCR assay. TCRdb provides this immuneACCESS table in a form limited to in-frame rearrangements. Some clones are lacking; in checked studies, under half of them reflect an unresolved V gene, and why the rest are absent is not known. The sample includes about 60,000 clones, with about 90% observed a single time. Around 0.8% of the sample rests with the top ten. V is clipped by 6 bases and J by 4 bases, and the sequence between their germline boundaries is 16 bases long. The CDR3 goes from the cysteine to the phenylalanine over 15 residues. The entry retains the CDR3 DNA only, 45 bases that are in frame from base 1. The germline V gene encodes CDR1 SNHLY and CDR2 FYNNEI.

The sample was CD4+ T cells from peripheral blood mononuclear cells, taken in the first trimester of pregnancy. The rearranged segments are TRBV2 and TRBJ1-3; no D gene call is confident. This receptor was taken from a female donor with multiple sclerosis, enrolled in a pregnancy study. The bases are TGTGCCAGCAGAGGCGTAGTTTCACTAGGAAACACCATATATTTT. Translated, this gives CASRGVVSLGNTIYF.